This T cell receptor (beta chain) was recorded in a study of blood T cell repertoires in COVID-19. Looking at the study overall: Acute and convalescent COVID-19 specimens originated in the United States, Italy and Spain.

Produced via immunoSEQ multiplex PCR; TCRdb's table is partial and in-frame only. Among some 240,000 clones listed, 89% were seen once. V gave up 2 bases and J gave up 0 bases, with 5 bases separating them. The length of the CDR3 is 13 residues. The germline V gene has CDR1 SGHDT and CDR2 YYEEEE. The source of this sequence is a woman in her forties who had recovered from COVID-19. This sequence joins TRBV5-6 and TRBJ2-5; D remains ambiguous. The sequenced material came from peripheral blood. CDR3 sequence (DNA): TGTGCCAGCAGCTTCGGTTACCAAGAGACCCAGTACTTC. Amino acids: CASSFGYQETQYF.